The clone carrying this T cell receptor beta chain was picked up a small number of times. The data were obtained in a study of blood T cell repertoires in COVID-19. Repertoires were generated with immunoSEQ multiplex PCR, while TCRdb's copy carries only in-frame clones and drops some. Here the sample spans fewer than 250,000 clones, approximately 90% being singletons. Germline V CDR1 and CDR2: SGHTA, FQGNSA. The CDR3 covers 16 residues. Trimming removed 2 bases from V and 3 bases from J, with 14 bases in between. This receptor was identified in a man aged 30-40 years with COVID-19, enrolled during active disease. Specimen: peripheral blood. The chain couples TRBV7-2 to TRBJ1-5; no reliable D call. The CDR3 DNA follows: TGTGCCAGCAGCTTAATCCCTGGCAGGTTCAATCAGCCCCAGCATTTT. Its protein is CASSLIPGRFNQPQHF.